These 2 T cell receptor beta chains came from one sample sequenced in a study of blood T cell repertoires in COVID-19. Profiling relied on immunoSEQ multiplex PCR, and the TCRdb table lists in-frame clones only, not all of them. The table includes about 200,000 clones, roughly nine tenths detected once. The material sequenced was peripheral blood. The receptors were sampled from a woman in her fifties or sixties with acute or convalescent COVID-19.

This clone was found a few times. The V and J genes are TRBV19 and TRBJ1-2; D not resolved. The CDR3 totals 12 residues. CDR1 LNHDA and CDR2 SQIVND come from the germline V gene (reference sequence). V lost 7 bases to trimming and J lost 3 bases, with 9 bases between them. CDR3 residues: CASTPNHYGYTF. The CDR3 coding sequence is TGTGCCAGTACTCCTAACCACTATGGCTACACCTTC.

V gene TRBV9 combines with J gene TRBJ2-7, with D possibly TRBD1 on 6 matching bases. The CDR3 contains 13 residues. Germline loops: CDR1 SGDLS, CDR2 YYNGEE. V dropped 4 bases and J dropped 6 bases, with 14 bases sitting between them. CDR3 nucleotide sequence: TGTGCCAGCAGCCCCAATAGAGGGGGCGAGCAGTACTTC. Its protein is CASSPNRGGEQYF.